The 9 T cell receptor beta chains below all came from one sample that was sequenced in a study of identical twins. TCRdb re-called the 5' RACE reads through MiXCR, storing one row per CDR3 protein. This table has 410,000 or so distinct CDR3 sequences, roughly 20% appearing once. Sequencing was performed on naive T cells sorted from blood. The receptors stem from a man aged 50-59 years in good health.

This sequence joins TRBV5-5 and TRBJ2-7; TRBD1 agrees at 8 bases. CDR3 length: 15 residues. Germline V gene data show CDR1 as SGHKS and CDR2 as YYEKEE (reference sequence). The V and J ends lost 2 bases and 4 bases, in that order; junction bases with no gene match: 8. The DNA for the CDR3 is TGTGCCAGCAGCTTTCAGGGGGCTCATACTTACGAGCAGTACTTC. Translated: CASSFQGAHTYEQYF.

Only a few counts were recorded for this clonotype. The rearrangement joins TRBV9 to TRBJ2-3; D assignment may be TRBD1 or TRBD2 (5 bases each). The CDR3 sequence is 17 residues long. V was pared by 4 bases and J by 6 bases, with 24 bases between. Germline V gives CDR1 SGDLS, CDR2 YYNGEE. DNA for the CDR3: TGTGCCAGCAGCTCCCCCCGAAGAGGCCCAGAGGGGGATACGCAGTATTTT. It specifies CASSSPRRGPEGDTQYF.

A single count supports this clonotype. This chain links TRBV18 with TRBJ1-1; possible D gene TRBD1, 5 bases. The V and J ends lost 3 bases and 4 bases respectively, with 12 bases between them. The CDR3 sequence is 14 residues long. Germline V gene data show CDR1 as KGHSH and CDR2 as LQKENI. The CDR3 sequence is CASSPREVGTEAFF. CDR3 in DNA: TGTGCCAGCTCACCCAGGGAGGTGGGCACTGAAGCTTTCTTT.

This clonotype was counted many times. This chain connects TRBV27 to TRBJ2-1, with 9 bases aligning to TRBD2. The CDR3 has 15 residues. V trimming: 3 bases; J trimming: 4 bases; junction bases outside the gene matches: 4. Germline values: CDR1 MNHEY, CDR2 SMNVEV (reference sequence). Here the CDR3 reads CASSFGRGGYNEQFF. Here the CDR3 DNA reads TGTGCCAGCAGTTTCGGGCGGGGGGGATACAATGAGCAGTTCTTC.

Many counts were recorded for this clonotype. A read error may account for a junction end that differs from germline. The V and J genes are TRBV29-1 and TRBJ2-7, with unresolved D. CDR1 SQVTM and CDR2 ANQGSEA come from the germline V gene. The length of the CDR3 is 12 residues. The CDR3 loop is CSVTADSHEQYF. In DNA form, the CDR3 reads TGCAGCGTAACGGCAGACTCCCACGAGCAGTACTTC.

This clonotype was found many times. The chain employs TRBV20-1 and TRBJ2-1; 9 bases line up with TRBD1. V lost 3 bases, J lost 8 bases, and 11 bases stayed unmatched. The CDR3 covers 15 residues. The V gene's germline CDR1 is DFQATT and CDR2 SNEGSKA (reference sequence). This CDR3 is CSASDLGTGRDEQFF. CDR3 nucleotides: TGCAGTGCTAGTGACCTGGGGACAGGGCGCGATGAGCAGTTCTTC.

The V gene is TRBV18, the J gene TRBJ2-3; 10 positions match TRBD2. The CDR3 covers 15 residues. Germline CDR1 is KGHSH and CDR2 is LQKENI. J gave up 2 bases and V 6 bases, and 5 bases lay outside the gene matches. Written as DNA, the CDR3 is TGTGCCAGCTCCGTGCTAGCGGGGGACACAGATACGCAGTATTTT. Its protein product is CASSVLAGDTDTQYF.

This clonotype was detected many times. This chain connects TRBV29-1 to TRBJ2-3; D uncertain. V was clipped by 6 bases and J by 1 base, with 11 bases between them. Germline CDR1 and CDR2: SQVTM and ANQGSEA. CDR3 length: 13 amino acids. The CDR3: CSVWGVGTDTQYF. The CDR3 DNA sequence: TGCAGCGTCTGGGGTGTCGGCACAGATACGCAGTATTTT.

This clonotype appeared many times. The chain employs TRBV18 and TRBJ2-7; D is unclear. The length of the CDR3 is 14 residues. V was trimmed by 0 bases and J by 3 bases, leaving 9 bases between them. Germline CDR1 and CDR2: KGHSH and LQKENI. As DNA, the CDR3 is TGTGCCAGCTCACCACCGTTTCTAGTCTACGAGCAGTACTTC. Translating gives CASSPPFLVYEQYF.